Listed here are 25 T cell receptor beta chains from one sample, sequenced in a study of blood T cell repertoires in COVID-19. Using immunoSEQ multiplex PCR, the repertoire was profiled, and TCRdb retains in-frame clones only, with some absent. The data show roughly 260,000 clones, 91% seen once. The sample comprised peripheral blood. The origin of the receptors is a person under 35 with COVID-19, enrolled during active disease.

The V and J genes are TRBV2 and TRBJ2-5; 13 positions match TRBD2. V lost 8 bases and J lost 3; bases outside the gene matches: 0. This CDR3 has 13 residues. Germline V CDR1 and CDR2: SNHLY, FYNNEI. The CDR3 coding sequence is TGTGCCAGCGGACTAGCGGGAGAAGAGACCCAGTACTTC. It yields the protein CASGLAGEETQYF.

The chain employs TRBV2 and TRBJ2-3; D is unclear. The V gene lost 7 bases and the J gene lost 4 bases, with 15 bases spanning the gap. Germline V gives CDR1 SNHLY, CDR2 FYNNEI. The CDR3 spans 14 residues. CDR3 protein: CASTPAPPPDTQYF. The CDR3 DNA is TGTGCCAGCACCCCCGCGCCGCCTCCAGATACGCAGTATTTT.

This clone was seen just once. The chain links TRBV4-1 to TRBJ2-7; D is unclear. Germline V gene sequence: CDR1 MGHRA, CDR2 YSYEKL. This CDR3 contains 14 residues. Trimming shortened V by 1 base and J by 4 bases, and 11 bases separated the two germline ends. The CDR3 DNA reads TGCGCCAGCAGCCAAGGTCCGACATATTACGAGCAGTACTTC. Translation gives CASSQGPTYYEQYF.

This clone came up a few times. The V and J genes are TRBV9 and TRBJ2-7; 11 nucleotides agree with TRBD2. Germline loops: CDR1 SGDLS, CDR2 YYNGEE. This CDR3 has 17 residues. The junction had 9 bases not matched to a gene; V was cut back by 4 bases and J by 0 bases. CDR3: CASSPRLGTSGSYEQYF. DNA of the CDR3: TGTGCCAGCAGCCCCCGTCTGGGGACTAGCGGCTCCTACGAGCAGTACTTC.

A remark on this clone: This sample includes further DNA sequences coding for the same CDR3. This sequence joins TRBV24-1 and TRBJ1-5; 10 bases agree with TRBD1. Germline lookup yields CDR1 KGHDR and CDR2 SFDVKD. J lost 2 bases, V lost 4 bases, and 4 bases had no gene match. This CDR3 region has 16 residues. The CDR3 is CATSDPGQGGNQPQHF. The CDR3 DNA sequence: TGTGCCACCAGTGACCCTGGACAGGGGGGCAATCAGCCCCAGCATTTT.

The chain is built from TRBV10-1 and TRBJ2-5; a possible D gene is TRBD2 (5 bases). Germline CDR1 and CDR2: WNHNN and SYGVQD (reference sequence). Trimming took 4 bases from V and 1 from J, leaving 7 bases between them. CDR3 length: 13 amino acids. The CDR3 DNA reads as TGCGCCAGCAGTGGAGGGCTCCAAGAGACCCAGTACTTC. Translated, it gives CASSGGLQETQYF.

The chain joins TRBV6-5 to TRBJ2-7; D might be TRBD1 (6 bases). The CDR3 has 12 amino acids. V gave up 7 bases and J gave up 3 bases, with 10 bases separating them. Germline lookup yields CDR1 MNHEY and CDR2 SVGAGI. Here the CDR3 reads CASKAGDYEQYF. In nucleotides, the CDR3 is TGTGCCAGCAAGGCAGGGGACTACGAGCAGTACTTC.

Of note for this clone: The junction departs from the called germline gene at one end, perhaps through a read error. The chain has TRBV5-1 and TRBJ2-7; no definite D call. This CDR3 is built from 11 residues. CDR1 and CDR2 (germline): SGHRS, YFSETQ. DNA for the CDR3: TGCGCCAGCAGCCTTTCCTCCGAGCAGTACTTC. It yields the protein CASSLSSEQYF.

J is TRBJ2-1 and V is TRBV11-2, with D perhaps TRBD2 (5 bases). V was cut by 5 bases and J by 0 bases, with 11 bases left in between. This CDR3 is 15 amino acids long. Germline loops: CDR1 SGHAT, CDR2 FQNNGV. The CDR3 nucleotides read TGTGCCAGCAGCCTGGACTTGAACTCCTACAATGAGCAGTTCTTC. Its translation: CASSLDLNSYNEQFF.

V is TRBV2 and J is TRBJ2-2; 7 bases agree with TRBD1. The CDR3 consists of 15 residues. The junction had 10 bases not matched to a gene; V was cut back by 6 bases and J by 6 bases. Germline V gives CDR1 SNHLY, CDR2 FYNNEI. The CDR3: CASRNGTVYAGELFF. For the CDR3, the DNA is TGTGCCAGCAGAAACGGGACAGTATACGCCGGGGAGCTGTTTTTT.

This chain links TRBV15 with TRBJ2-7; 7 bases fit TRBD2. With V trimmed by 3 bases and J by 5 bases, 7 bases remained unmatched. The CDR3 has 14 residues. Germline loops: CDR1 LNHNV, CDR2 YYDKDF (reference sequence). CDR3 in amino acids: CATSSPGGSNEQYF. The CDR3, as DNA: TGTGCCACCAGCAGTCCGGGCGGGAGTAACGAGCAGTACTTC.

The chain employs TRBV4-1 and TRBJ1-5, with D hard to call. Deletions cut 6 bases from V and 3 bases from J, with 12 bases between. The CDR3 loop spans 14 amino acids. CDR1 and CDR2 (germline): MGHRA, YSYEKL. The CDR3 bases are TGCGCCAGCAGTCTCGGGGAGTTCAATCAGCCCCAGCATTTT. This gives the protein CASSLGEFNQPQHF.

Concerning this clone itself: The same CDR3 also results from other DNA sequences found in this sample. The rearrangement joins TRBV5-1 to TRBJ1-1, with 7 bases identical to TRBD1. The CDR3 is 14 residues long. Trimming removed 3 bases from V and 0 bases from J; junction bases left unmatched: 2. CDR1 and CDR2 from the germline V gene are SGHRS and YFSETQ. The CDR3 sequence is CASSSGQLNTEAFF. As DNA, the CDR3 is TGCGCCAGCAGCTCGGGACAGCTGAACACTGAAGCTTTCTTT.

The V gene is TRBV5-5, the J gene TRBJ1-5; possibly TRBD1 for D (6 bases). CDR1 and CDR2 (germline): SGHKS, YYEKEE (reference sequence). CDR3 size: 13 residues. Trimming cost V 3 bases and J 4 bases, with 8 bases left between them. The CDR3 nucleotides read TGTGCCAGCAGCTGGACAGCAAATCAGCCCCAGCATTTT. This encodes CASSWTANQPQHF. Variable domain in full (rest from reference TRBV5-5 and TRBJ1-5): DAGVTQSPTHLIKTRGQQVTLRCSPISGHKSVSWYQQVLGQGPQFIFQYYEKEERGRGNFPDRFSARQFPNYSSELNVNALLLGDSALYLCASSWTANQPQHFGDGTRLSIL.

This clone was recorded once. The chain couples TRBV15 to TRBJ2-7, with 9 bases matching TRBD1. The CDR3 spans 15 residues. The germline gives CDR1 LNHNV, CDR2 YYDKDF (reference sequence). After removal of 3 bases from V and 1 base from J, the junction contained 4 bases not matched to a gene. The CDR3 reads CATSSPGQGSYEQYF. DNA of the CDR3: TGTGCCACCAGCAGTCCGGGACAGGGTTCCTACGAGCAGTACTTC.

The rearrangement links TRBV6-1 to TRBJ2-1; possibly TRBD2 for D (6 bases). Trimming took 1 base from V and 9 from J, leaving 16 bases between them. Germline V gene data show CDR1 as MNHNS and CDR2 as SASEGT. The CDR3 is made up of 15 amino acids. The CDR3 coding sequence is TGTGCCAGCAGTGAAGGATTTGGAGGGAAGAGTGAGCAGTTCTTC. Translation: CASSEGFGGKSEQFF.

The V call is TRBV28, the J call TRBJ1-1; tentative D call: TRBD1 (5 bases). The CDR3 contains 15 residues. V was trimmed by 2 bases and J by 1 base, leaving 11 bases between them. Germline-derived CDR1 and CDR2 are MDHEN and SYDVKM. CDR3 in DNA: TGTGCCAGCAGTTTACTAGGGGCACCGAACACTGAAGCTTTCTTT. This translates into CASSLLGAPNTEAFF.

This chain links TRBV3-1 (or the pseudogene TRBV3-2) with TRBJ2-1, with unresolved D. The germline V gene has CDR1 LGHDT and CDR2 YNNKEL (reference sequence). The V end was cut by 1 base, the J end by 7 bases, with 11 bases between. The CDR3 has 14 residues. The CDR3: CASSQGVSKNEQFF. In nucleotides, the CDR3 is TGTGCCAGCAGCCAAGGGGTTAGCAAGAATGAGCAGTTCTTC.

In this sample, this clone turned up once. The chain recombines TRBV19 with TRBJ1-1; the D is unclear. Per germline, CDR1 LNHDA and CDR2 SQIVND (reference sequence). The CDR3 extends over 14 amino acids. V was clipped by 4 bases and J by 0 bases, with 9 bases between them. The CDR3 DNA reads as TGTGCCAGTAGTACAAAAAACATGAACACTGAAGCTTTCTTT. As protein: CASSTKNMNTEAFF.

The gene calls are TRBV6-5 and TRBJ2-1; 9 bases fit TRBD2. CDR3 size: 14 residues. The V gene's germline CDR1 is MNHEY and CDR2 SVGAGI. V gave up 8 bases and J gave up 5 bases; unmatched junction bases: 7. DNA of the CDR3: TGTGCCAGCCCCCGAAGCGGGAGGAACAATGAGCAGTTCTTC. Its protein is CASPRSGRNNEQFF.

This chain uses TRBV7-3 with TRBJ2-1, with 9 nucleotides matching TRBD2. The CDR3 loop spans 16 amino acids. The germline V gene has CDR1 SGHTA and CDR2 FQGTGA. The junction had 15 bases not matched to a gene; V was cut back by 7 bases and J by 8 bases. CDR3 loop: CASTPLGGRAVDEQFF. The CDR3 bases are TGTGCCAGCACCCCCCTAGGCGGGAGGGCCGTGGATGAGCAGTTCTTC. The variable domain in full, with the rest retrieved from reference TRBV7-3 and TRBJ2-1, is GAGVSQTPSNKVTEKGKYVELRCDPISGHTALYWYRQSLGQGPEFLIYFQGTGAADDSGLPNDRFFAVRPEGSVSTLKIQRTERGDSAVYLCASTPLGGRAVDEQFFGPGTRLTVL.

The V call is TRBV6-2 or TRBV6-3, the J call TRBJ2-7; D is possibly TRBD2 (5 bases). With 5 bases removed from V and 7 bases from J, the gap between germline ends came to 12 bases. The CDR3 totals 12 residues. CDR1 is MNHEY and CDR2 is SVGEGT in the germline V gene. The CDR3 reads CASSNLASEQYF. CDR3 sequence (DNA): TGTGCCAGCAGTAACCTAGCAAGTGAGCAGTACTTC.

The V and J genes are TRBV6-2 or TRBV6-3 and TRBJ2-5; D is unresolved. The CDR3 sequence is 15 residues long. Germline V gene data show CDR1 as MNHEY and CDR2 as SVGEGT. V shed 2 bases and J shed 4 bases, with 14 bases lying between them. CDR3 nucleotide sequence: TGTGCCAGCAGTTACCGTCGAGGTGCGGCAGAGACCCAGTACTTC. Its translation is CASSYRRGAAETQYF.

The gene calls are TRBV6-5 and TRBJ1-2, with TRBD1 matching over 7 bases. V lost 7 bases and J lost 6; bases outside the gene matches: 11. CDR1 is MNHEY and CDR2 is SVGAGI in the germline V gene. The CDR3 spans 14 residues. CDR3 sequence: CASTNPGTVNGYTF. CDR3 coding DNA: TGTGCCAGCACGAACCCCGGGACAGTTAATGGCTACACCTTC.

The CDR3 region is CASSYGHGSNNEQFF. The CDR3 coding sequence is TGTGCCAGCAGTTACGGTCACGGGAGTAACAATGAGCAGTTCTTC. This sequence joins TRBV6-2 or TRBV6-3 and TRBJ2-1; a possible D gene is TRBD2 (6 bases). CDR3 size: 15 residues. V was pared by 2 bases and J by 5 bases, with 13 bases between. Germline V gene lookup returns CDR1 MNHEY and CDR2 SVGEGT.